The present T cell receptor (beta chain) was sequenced within a study of shared clonotypes between healthy human individuals. The authors ran the assay at deep level. Repertoires were generated with immunoSEQ multiplex PCR, while TCRdb's copy carries only in-frame clones and drops some. Here the sample spans more than 1 million clones, around 78% being singletons. Remarks on this clone: Its antigen remains unknown.

Study-wide results and limits: Generation probabilities were higher for clonotypes shared across all four sorted-subset donors than for unshared ones.

The receptor's source is a man between 18 and 29 years old in good health. Some clones in this sample may be carry-over from other donors' samples. The sequenced sample was memory CD4+ T cells from PBMCs. The subset here: CD45RA-negative fraction.

In DNA form, the CDR3 reads TGTGCCACCAGCAGAGATAATCACCCCGGGAATTCACCCCTCCACTTT. Protein sequence: CATSRDNHPGNSPLHF. This chain joins TRBV15 and TRBJ1-6; no firm D call. CDR3 length: 16 residues. Between the trimmed V and J ends, which lost 0 bases and 7 bases, there was a span of 13 bases. CDR1 is LNHNV and CDR2 is YYDKDF in the germline V gene (reference sequence).